These 5 T cell receptor beta chains were sequenced from one sample in a study of cytomegalovirus exposure and HLA in healthy donors (dated by TCRdb to the late 2010s). Library prep was done by the immunoSEQ multiplex PCR assay. A mixture of 60 forward primers for TCR Vbeta segments and 13 reverse primers for TCR Jbeta segments was used in the multiplex PCR. The immuneACCESS repertoire file appears here via TCRdb, limited to in-frame rearrangements. These files lack a portion of the clones; in checked studies, under half of the deficit traces to unresolved V genes, and the cause of the others is not known. The sample table records 150,000 or so clones. Of the sample, under 2% falls within the top ten clones. Sequenced sample: PBMCs. The receptors come from a man aged 18 to 29 in good health and CMV-seronegative.

V gene TRBV27 combines with J gene TRBJ1-1; D is uncertain. V lost 5 bases, J lost 5 bases, and 12 bases lay in between. Germline loops: CDR1 MNHEY, CDR2 SMNVEV (reference sequence). The CDR3 consists of 13 residues. In DNA form, the CDR3 reads TGTGCCAGCAGTCCATATGTGCGGACTGAAGCTTTCTTT. Protein sequence: CASSPYVRTEAFF.

The chain combines TRBV19 with TRBJ2-4; 7 positions match TRBD2. Germline assignment: CDR1 LNHDA and CDR2 SQIVND (reference sequence). The CDR3 loop spans 12 amino acids. J gave up 9 bases and V 7 bases, and 6 bases lay outside the gene matches. CDR3 nucleotide sequence: TGTGCCAGTAATGGGGGGGGGTCCATTCAGTACTTC. Its translation is CASNGGGSIQYF. The variable domain in full, completed from reference TRBV19 and TRBJ2-4, reads DGGITQSPKYLFRKEGQNVTLSCEQNLNHDAMYWYRQDPGQGLRLIYYSQIVNDFQKGDIAEGYSVSREKKESFPLTVTSAQKNPTAFYLCASNGGGSIQYFGAGTRLSVL.

The chain joins TRBV28 to TRBJ1-2; tentative D call: TRBD1 (5 bases). CDR1 is MDHEN and CDR2 is SYDVKM in the germline V gene. V was clipped by 7 bases and J by 6 bases, with 15 bases between them. The CDR3 contains 13 residues. CDR3 sequence reads: CASTAGGRDGYTF. In DNA, the CDR3 is TGTGCCAGCACCGCTGGGGGGAGGGATGGCTACACCTTC.

The V call is TRBV19, the J call TRBJ1-4; 8 bases agree with TRBD1. V gave up 6 bases and J gave up 8 bases; unmatched junction bases: 11. The CDR3 extends over 15 amino acids. Germline loops: CDR1 LNHDA, CDR2 SQIVND (reference sequence). This chain's CDR3 is CASREGTGHQEKLFF. The CDR3 DNA is TGTGCCAGTAGGGAAGGGACAGGTCATCAGGAAAAACTGTTTTTT.

About this clone: One end of the junction varies from germline; a read error may be responsible. The rearrangement uses TRBV6-5 and TRBJ2-1; 8 bases line up with TRBD2. CDR1 and CDR2 from the germline V gene are MNHEY and SVGAGI. The CDR3 extends over 15 amino acids. The CDR3 DNA is TGTGCCAGCAGTCCGAAGCGGGGGACTGCCAATCAGCAGTTCTTC. Amino acid sequence: CASSPKRGTANQQFF.